These 19 T cell receptor beta chains came from one sample sequenced in a study of Graves' ophthalmopathy and Graves' hyperthyroidism. TCR beta CDR3 amplification used RNA transcripts. First-round RT-PCR used HTBI primers; second-round multiplex PCR followed. Each CDR3 protein gets one entry after TCRdb re-called the multiplex PCR reads with MiXCR. This repertoire shows over a million distinct CDR3 sequences, about two fifths found once; its top ten account for 11%. The sample consisted of peripheral blood or thyroid tissue (not recorded which). These receptors all come from an adult man with Graves' hyperthyroidism.

The chain uses TRBV7-3 and TRBJ2-3; 8 bases are shared with TRBD2. V trimming: 9 bases; J trimming: 5 bases; junction bases outside the gene matches: 7. In germline, CDR1 is SGHTA, CDR2 FQGTGA. The CDR3 has 13 amino acids. The CDR3 sequence is CASSTGGQDTQYF. CDR3 coding DNA: TGTGCCAGTAGTACGGGGGGGCAAGATACGCAGTATTTT.

The chain combines TRBV20-1 with TRBJ2-5; D uncertain. CDR3 size: 15 residues. Germline V lookup: CDR1 DFQATT, CDR2 SNEGSKA (reference sequence). V was clipped by 0 bases and J by 3 bases, with 14 bases between them. CDR3 nucleotide sequence: TGCAGTGCTAGAGATACCCGCTTAGATGAAGAGACCCAGTACTTC. This gives the protein CSARDTRLDEETQYF.

This clonotype was recorded a few times. V is TRBV7-2 and J is TRBJ1-1, with TRBD1 as a possible D gene (5 bases). Germline V gives CDR1 SGHTA, CDR2 FQGNSA. This CDR3 has 15 residues. V gave up 3 bases and J gave up 5 bases, with 16 bases separating them. CDR3 sequence (DNA): TGTGCCAGCAGCTTCTCCGGGGCGCGTACGACTGAAGCTTTCTTT. Translation: CASSFSGARTTEAFF.

Worth noting for this clonotype: A much larger clone lies one base from this, so it may be a read error. The V gene is TRBV12-3 or TRBV12-4, the J gene TRBJ1-2; TRBD1 matches 11 bases. The CDR3 is made up of 16 amino acids. Unmatched junction bases numbered 11, after V lost 10 bases and J lost 1 base. CDR3 sequence reads: CAIRRGTGGYNYGYTF. The CDR3 bases are TGTGCCATCAGACGCGGGACAGGGGGATATAACTATGGCTACACCTTC.

This clonotype was observed many times. This chain links TRBV29-1 with TRBJ1-2; the match to TRBD1 covers 8 bases. This CDR3 is 13 amino acids long. Germline CDR1 reads SQVTM; CDR2 reads ANQGSEA. The V gene end was trimmed by 6 bases and the J gene end by 2 bases; junction bases not matched to a gene: 5. CDR3: CSVSGTGNYGYTF. Written as DNA, the CDR3 is TGCAGCGTCTCCGGGACAGGAAACTATGGCTACACCTTC.

Ten or more counts support this clonotype. The chain is built from TRBV14 and TRBJ2-5, with TRBD2 as a possible D gene (5 bases). The CDR3 loop spans 17 amino acids. Germline loops: CDR1 SGHDN, CDR2 FVKESK. V was clipped by 1 base and J by 4 bases, with 19 bases between them. CDR3 nucleotides: TGTGCCAGCAGCCAAGGAGTCGCGAGGGATATTCGAGAGACCCAGTACTTC. Protein sequence: CASSQGVARDIRETQYF.

A remark on this clonotype: One end of the junction does not line up with germline, which may come from a read error. The chain is built from TRBV10-2 and TRBJ2-5; D remains ambiguous. Germline values: CDR1 WSHSY, CDR2 SAAADI. The length of the CDR3 is 15 residues. CDR3 DNA: TGTGCCAGCAGCCCAGACGGCGCCGGCCAAGAGACCCAGTACTTC. As protein: CASSPDGAGQETQYF.

There are many counts of this clonotype. The chain carries TRBV5-1 and TRBJ1-2; a weak D match, TRBD1 (6 bases). Trimming shortened V by 0 bases and J by 8 bases, and 17 bases separated the two germline ends. Germline assignment: CDR1 SGHRS and CDR2 YFSETQ. This CDR3 has 15 residues. CDR3 amino acids: CASSLALGTSRGYTF. Here the CDR3 DNA reads TGCGCCAGCAGCTTGGCCTTAGGGACAAGTAGGGGCTACACCTTC.

This clonotype has just a few counts. The chain recombines TRBV10-1 with TRBJ2-7; TRBD1 matches 11 bases. The CDR3 runs to 15 residues. V lost 7 bases and J lost 2; bases outside the gene matches: 7. CDR1 is WNHNN, CDR2 SYGVQD, per germline (reference sequence). Here the CDR3 reads CASIAGQGGTYEQYF. In nucleotides, the CDR3 is TGCGCCAGCATCGCGGGACAGGGGGGCACCTACGAGCAGTACTTC.

The chain is built from TRBV12-3 or TRBV12-4 and TRBJ2-2; unclear D gene. Between the trimmed V and J ends, which lost 5 bases and 4 bases, there was a span of 5 bases. This CDR3 contains 12 residues. The CDR3 is CASSITTGELFF. The CDR3 DNA reads as TGTGCCAGCAGTATCACCACCGGGGAGCTGTTTTTT.

Comment on this clonotype: A much larger clone differs by one base, so this may be a read error. The chain couples TRBV9 to TRBJ2-2; D remains unclear. The CDR3 has 13 amino acids. Germline-derived CDR1 and CDR2 are SGDLS and YYNGEE. The V gene lost 0 bases and the J gene lost 7 bases, with 7 bases spanning the gap. The CDR3 bases are TGTGCCAGCAGCGTAGGAATGGTCGGGGAGCTGTTTTTT. This codes for CASSVGMVGELFF.

The gene calls are TRBV2 and TRBJ2-6; possibly TRBD1 for D (6 bases). The CDR3 extends over 15 amino acids. Trimming shortened V by 5 bases and J by 1 base, and 9 bases separated the two germline ends. Germline lookup yields CDR1 SNHLY and CDR2 FYNNEI. Written as DNA, the CDR3 is TGTGCCAGCAGTTACAGGGTTTCTGGGGCCAACGTCCTGACTTTC. Residues: CASSYRVSGANVLTF.

In this sample, this clonotype turned up many times. This chain connects TRBV19 to TRBJ1-1; a weak D match, TRBD1 (6 bases). The V gene's germline CDR1 is LNHDA and CDR2 SQIVND (reference sequence). The CDR3 is 14 residues long. Trimming shortened V by 3 bases and J by 5 bases, and 13 bases separated the two germline ends. The CDR3 nucleotides are TGTGCCAGTAGTATCCTCCAGGGGCGAACTGAAGCTTTCTTT. Protein: CASSILQGRTEAFF.

The chain has TRBV3-1 and TRBJ2-7; 7 bases are a match to TRBD2. The germline V gene has CDR1 LGHDT and CDR2 YNNKEL (reference sequence). The trim removed 1 base at V and 3 bases at J, leaving 6 bases unmatched. The CDR3 extends over 15 amino acids. CDR3 residues: CASSQVASGNYEQYF. CDR3 DNA sequence: TGTGCCAGCAGCCAAGTGGCTAGCGGTAACTACGAGCAGTACTTC.

V is TRBV28 and J is TRBJ2-5, with a tentative D call TRBD2 (6 bases). This CDR3 is built from 11 residues. CDR1 is MDHEN, CDR2 SYDVKM, per germline. Deletions cut 8 bases from V and 7 bases from J, with 11 bases between. CDR3 in DNA: TGTGCCAGCTGGGAGGAGGGGACCCAGTACTTC. Translating gives CASWEEGTQYF.

The V and J genes are TRBV20-1 and TRBJ1-5; 7 positions agree with TRBD1. The V and J ends lost 4 bases and 5 bases, in that order; junction bases with no gene match: 5. This CDR3 is built from 13 residues. Germline CDR1 and CDR2: DFQATT and SNEGSKA (reference sequence). Here the CDR3 DNA reads TGCAGTGCTACGGGACAGCTCGATCAGCCCCAGCATTTT. It is translated as CSATGQLDQPQHF.

This chain joins TRBV20-1 and TRBJ2-7, with TRBD1 matching 7 bases. Per germline, CDR1 DFQATT and CDR2 SNEGSKA (reference sequence). CDR3 length: 14 residues. Trimming took 5 bases from V and 3 from J; bases not matched to a gene: 10. CDR3 protein: CSAATGASGYEQYF. The CDR3 nucleotides read TGCAGTGCTGCAACAGGGGCTTCTGGCTACGAGCAGTACTTC.

The chain joins TRBV15 to TRBJ2-5; D possibly corresponds to TRBD1 (6 bases). CDR1 and CDR2 from the germline V gene are LNHNV and YYDKDF (reference sequence). The CDR3 is 16 amino acids. V gave up 3 bases and J gave up 0 bases, with 14 bases separating them. The CDR3 DNA follows: TGTGCCACCAGCAGCTGGGGGCAGGGAGACCAAGAGACCCAGTACTTC. It codes for CATSSWGQGDQETQYF.

The genes are TRBV10-3 and TRBJ2-7, with a possible D match to TRBD1 (6 bases). Per germline, CDR1 ENHRY and CDR2 SYGVKD. The CDR3 has 13 residues. Trimming stripped 6 bases from V and 4 bases from J, with 13 bases between. The CDR3 nucleotides read TGTGCCATCAGAGCGGACAGCCGATACGAGCAGTACTTC. This codes for CAIRADSRYEQYF.